This TCR beta chain originates from a study of cytomegalovirus exposure and HLA in healthy donors. This PCR relied on a set of 60 Vbeta primers and 13 Jbeta primers. TCRdb's table, derived via immunoSEQ multiplex PCR, lists solely in-frame clones and lacks some. The sample consists of 110,000 or so clones, less than 80% of them appearing once. This CDR3 is built from 14 residues. Germline V gene sequence: CDR1 SGDLS, CDR2 YYNGEE. The genes are TRBV9 and TRBJ2-5; no clear D. The tail of the sequence fits TRBJ2-7 better, so the J call may be wrong. This TCR came from a woman in her forties in good health and CMV-seropositive. The source material was PBMCs. The CDR3 DNA reads TGTGCCAGCAGCGTAGACTCATCCTCCTACGAGCAGTACTTC. Amino acids: CASSVDSSSYEQYF.